Below, 18 T cell receptor beta chains from the same sample are listed, as sequenced in a study of cytomegalovirus exposure and HLA in healthy donors (dated by TCRdb to about 2017). Receptors were amplified or captured by the immunoSEQ multiplex PCR assay. The multiplex PCR relied on a mix of 60 forward primers for TCR Vbeta segments and 13 reverse primers for TCR Jbeta segments. Imported from immuneACCESS, the table was reduced by TCRdb to in-frame sequences with V and J called. These copies leave out some clones; in studies compared against another copy, an unresolved V gene accounts for under half, and the cause of the remainder is not known. A total of about 130,000 clones appear in this sample, approximately 80% of them only once. The ten largest clones represent over 9% of the sample. Sequencing was carried out using PBMCs. The receptors shown here come from a male donor in good health and CMV-seropositive.

The chain joins TRBV11-3 to TRBJ2-1, with D perhaps TRBD1 (5 bases). Germline loops: CDR1 SGHNT, CDR2 YENEEA. V gave up 0 bases and J gave up 6 bases, with 15 bases separating them. The CDR3 contains 16 residues. The CDR3 DNA is TGTGCCAGCAGCTTAGAGCCGTCGACAGTTTTCAATGAGCAGTTCTTC. It is translated as CASSLEPSTVFNEQFF.

In its sample, this clone was seen once. V is TRBV9 and J is TRBJ1-3, with D unclear. Trimming shortened V by 0 bases and J by 0 bases, and 7 bases separated the two germline ends. The germline V gene encodes CDR1 SGDLS and CDR2 YYNGEE. This CDR3 is 15 amino acids long. CDR3 DNA sequence: TGTGCCAGCAGCGTAGGGGCAGGCTCTGGAAACACCATATATTTT. Translated: CASSVGAGSGNTIYF.

The chain uses TRBV28 and TRBJ2-5, with D unclear. CDR1 MDHEN and CDR2 SYDVKM come from the germline V gene. The CDR3 has 13 residues. V shed 5 bases and J shed 7 bases, with 14 bases lying between them. Here the CDR3 DNA reads TGTGCCAGCAGTCCACAGATGATGGGGACCCAGTACTTC. As protein: CASSPQMMGTQYF.

This rearrangement joins TRBV18 to TRBJ2-7; possibly TRBD2 for D (5 bases). Looked up from germline, CDR1 is KGHSH and CDR2 is LQKENI. Trimming removed 0 bases from V and 6 bases from J, with 9 bases in between. The CDR3 runs 13 residues. In nucleotides, the CDR3 is TGTGCCAGCTCACCACCGTCCGGACTCGAGCAGTACTTC. Its protein is CASSPPSGLEQYF.

Remarks on this clone: One end of the junction varies from germline; a read error may be responsible. The sample holds other DNA sequences that translate to the same CDR3. The rearrangement links TRBV10-3 to TRBJ2-1, with TRBD1 matching over 7 bases. CDR1 is ENHRY, CDR2 SYGVKD, per germline. The CDR3 length is 15 residues. CDR3 sequence (DNA): TGTGCCATCAGTGATAGGGGGCGCTCCTACAATGAACAGTTCTTC. Its protein product is CAISDRGRSYNEQFF.

V is TRBV6-1 and J is TRBJ2-2; 12 nucleotides match TRBD2. V lost 3 bases to trimming and J lost 3 bases; unmatched junction nucleotides: 11. The germline V gene encodes CDR1 MNHNS and CDR2 SASEGT. This CDR3 has 19 amino acids. The CDR3 coding sequence is TGTGCCAGCAGTGATATCGTAAACCGACTAGCGGGAGACACCGGGGAGCTGTTTTTT. Amino acid sequence: CASSDIVNRLAGDTGELFF.

J is TRBJ1-2 and V is TRBV28; D call uncertain. V was pared by 7 bases and J by 6 bases, with 12 bases between. CDR3 length: 12 residues. Germline V gives CDR1 MDHEN, CDR2 SYDVKM. The CDR3 DNA sequence: TGTGCCAGCATGACGGAGAACAATGGCTACACCTTC. Amino acid sequence: CASMTENNGYTF.

Points on this clone: Mismatch with germline at one junction end may stem from a read error. CDR3 residues: CASSQDLGGGPNQQFF. DNA of the CDR3: TGCGCCAGCAGCCAAGATCTCGGGGGAGGGCCCAATCAGCAGTTCTTC. J is TRBJ2-1 and V is TRBV4-3, with TRBD2 matching over 7 bases. The CDR3 runs to 16 residues. Germline V gives CDR1 LGHNA, CDR2 YSLEER.

This clone has a handful of counts. The chain couples TRBV5-4 to TRBJ2-5, with 8 nucleotides matching TRBD2. The CDR3 runs to 14 residues. CDR1 and CDR2 (germline): SGHNT, YYREEE (reference sequence). With 0 bases clipped from V and 4 bases from J, the junction kept 2 bases outside the gene matches. The CDR3 nucleotides read TGTGCCAGCAGCTTGGCTCTAGCGGGAGAGACCCAGTACTTC. Translation gives CASSLALAGETQYF.

A word on this clone: Sequence at one end of the junction differs from germline and may be a read error. This chain joins TRBV2 and TRBJ2-1, with 10 bases that match TRBD2. Germline lookup yields CDR1 SNHLY and CDR2 FYNNEI. This CDR3 has 15 residues. The CDR3 protein is CASREAGGDHNEQFF. The CDR3 region has the DNA TGTGCCAGCAGAGAAGCGGGAGGGGACCACAATGAGCAGTTCTTC. Full variable domain (remainder filled in from reference TRBV2 and TRBJ2-1): EPEVTQTPSHQVTQMGQEVILRCVPISNHLYFYWYRQILGQKVEFLVSFYNNEISEKSEIFDDQFSVERPDGSNFTLKIRSTKLEDSAMYFCASREAGGDHNEQFFGPGTRLTVL.

The V gene is TRBV6-1, the J gene TRBJ1-5; D perhaps matches TRBD1 (6 bases). Trimming left V 6 bases short and J 1 base short, with 13 bases between. The CDR3 covers 15 residues. The germline gives CDR1 MNHNS, CDR2 SASEGT. The CDR3 reads CASRTGRGSNQPQHF. The CDR3 DNA sequence: TGTGCCAGCAGAACAGGGCGCGGGAGCAATCAGCCCCAGCATTTT.

The chain carries TRBV5-4 and TRBJ1-4, with D tentatively TRBD1 (6 bases). The ends were cut back, 0 bases at V and 8 bases at J, with 14 bases in the middle. Germline assignment: CDR1 SGHNT and CDR2 YYREEE (reference sequence). The CDR3 is made up of 15 amino acids. CDR3 loop: CASSLEGRGGEKLFF. The CDR3 bases are TGTGCCAGCAGCTTGGAGGGGAGGGGGGGCGAAAAACTGTTTTTT.

V usage is TRBV28 and J usage is TRBJ2-5, with 9 positions matching TRBD2. Germline-derived CDR1 and CDR2 are MDHEN and SYDVKM. CDR3 length: 14 residues. The V and J ends lost 4 bases and 5 bases, in that order; junction bases with no gene match: 5. In nucleotides, the CDR3 is TGTGCCAGCAGTTGGGGCGGGAGGGGGGAGACCCAGTACTTC. Translated: CASSWGGRGETQYF. The variable domain in full, with the rest retrieved from reference TRBV28 and TRBJ2-5, is DVKVTQSSRYLVKRTGEKVFLECVQDMDHENMFWYRQDPGLGLRLIYFSYDVKMKEKGDIPEGYSVSREKKERFSLILESASTNQTSMYLCASSWGGRGETQYFGPGTRLLVL.

The gene calls are TRBV29-1 and TRBJ2-1; TRBD2 agrees at 13 bases. Germline CDR1 SQVTM, CDR2 ANQGSEA. This CDR3 has 18 residues. The V segment lost 4 bases and the J segment 4 bases; nucleotides outside the gene matches: 13. CDR3 sequence (DNA): TGCAGCGTTGGCTTAGGGAGACTAGCGGGAGGCTTATACAATGAGCAGTTCTTC. Amino acids: CSVGLGRLAGGLYNEQFF.

The chain carries TRBV27 and TRBJ2-1, with TRBD2 matching over 7 bases. The V segment lost 5 bases and the J segment 5 bases; nucleotides outside the gene matches: 12. Germline CDR1 and CDR2: MNHEY and SMNVEV (reference sequence). CDR3 size: 16 residues. CDR3 DNA sequence: TGTGCCAGCAGTCCCGCCGAAGCGGGAAACGACAATGAGCAGTTCTTC. Its protein is CASSPAEAGNDNEQFF.

The chain uses TRBV27 and TRBJ2-7, with a tentative D call TRBD2 (6 bases). The germline V gene has CDR1 MNHEY and CDR2 SMNVEV (reference sequence). The CDR3 runs to 10 residues. The CDR3 here is CAQRAYEQYF. CDR3 bases: TGTGCGCAGCGGGCCTACGAGCAGTACTTC.

The table lists this clone with a count of one. The genes are TRBV7-2 and TRBJ1-1, with a possible D match to TRBD1 (5 bases). V gave up 1 base and J gave up 3 bases, with 9 bases separating them. CDR3 length: 14 residues. Germline CDR1 reads SGHTA; CDR2 reads FQGNSA. CDR3 nucleotide sequence: TGTGCCAGCAGCTTAGAGGGGTTGTACACTGAAGCTTTCTTT. It yields the protein CASSLEGLYTEAFF.

The chain recombines TRBV30 with TRBJ2-4; TRBD2 matches 13 bases. This CDR3 spans 15 amino acids. Germline V lookup: CDR1 GTSNPN, CDR2 SVGIG (reference sequence). The trim removed 5 bases at V and 8 bases at J, leaving 9 bases unmatched. CDR3 nucleotides: TGTGCCTGGTCACTAGCGGGAGGGTTAGTTGACATTCAGTACTTC. Translated, it gives CAWSLAGGLVDIQYF.